This entry is about one T cell receptor delta chain. This CDR3 is also generated by other DNA sequences in the sample. The source of the sample is a study of γδ T cells in repeated Plasmodium falciparum infection. Flow sorting of PBMC yielded separate Vgamma9/Vdelta2+ and Vdelta2-negative gammadelta T cell populations for bulk repertoire analysis. V was trimmed by 0 bases and J by 3 bases, leaving 26 bases between them. This CDR3 contains 18 residues. Germline CDR1 is TVYSNPD and CDR2 is GDNSRS (reference sequence). TCRdb applied CATT to the multiplex PCR reads for clone calling. The sample consists of around 57,000 delta-chain clones, roughly 1.8% of them appearing once.

The source is a pool of human donors (malaria-infected and uninfected, not separated). The specimen was gamma-delta T cells from blood. The genes are TRDV3 and TRDJ1; D is perhaps TRDD2 (5 bases). The J gene is absent in TCRdb and was assigned here via DNA matching to germline. CDR3 sequence: CAFRSRPYLFGTADKLIF. In DNA, the CDR3 is TGTGCCTTTAGAAGTCGTCCCTACTTGTTTGGGACTGCCGATAAACTCATCTTT.